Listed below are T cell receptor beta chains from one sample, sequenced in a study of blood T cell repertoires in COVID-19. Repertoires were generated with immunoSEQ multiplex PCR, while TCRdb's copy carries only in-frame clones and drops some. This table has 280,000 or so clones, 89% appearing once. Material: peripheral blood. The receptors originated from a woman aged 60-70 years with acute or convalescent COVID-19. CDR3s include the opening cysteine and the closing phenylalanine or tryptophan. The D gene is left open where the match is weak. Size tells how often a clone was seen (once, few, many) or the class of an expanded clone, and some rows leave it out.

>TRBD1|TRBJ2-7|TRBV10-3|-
TGTGCCATCGGTCGACAGGGGGCCTACGAGCAGTACTTC
CAIGRQGAYEQYF
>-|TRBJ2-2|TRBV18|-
TGTGCCAGCTCACCAATCCGGCAGGGTGTCGGGGAGCTGTTTTTT
CASSPIRQGVGELFF
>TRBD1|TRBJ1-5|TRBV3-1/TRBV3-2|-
TGTGCCAGCAGCCACAAGACAGGGGAGAGCAATCAGCCCCAGCATTTT
CASSHKTGESNQPQHF
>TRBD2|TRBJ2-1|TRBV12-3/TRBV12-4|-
TGTGCCAGCAGTTCGGGACTAGCAATTGAGCAGTTCTTC
CASSSGLAIEQFF
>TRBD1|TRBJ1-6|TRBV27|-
TGTGCCAGCAGTTTCGGGACAGGGGGAATTTCACCCCTCCACTTT
CASSFGTGGISPLHF
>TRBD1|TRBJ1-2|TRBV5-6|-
TGTGCCAGCACCCCCCCGAGGACAGGGTTTTTTAACTATGGCTACACCTTC
CASTPPRTGFFNYGYTF
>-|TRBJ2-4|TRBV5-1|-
TGCGCCAGCAGCTGGCCCTCAAGGGAGTTAAGTCGACCCCTAGCCAAAAACATTCAGTACTTC
CASSWPSRELSRPLAKNIQYF
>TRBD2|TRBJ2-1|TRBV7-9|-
TGTGCCAGCGGGGTGACTAGCGGGGGCAATGAGCAGTTCTTC
CASGVTSGGNEQFF
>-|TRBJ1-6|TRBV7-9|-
TGTGCCAGCAGCTTAACCGGGGGGCGAGATTCACCCCTCCACTTT
CASSLTGGRDSPLHF
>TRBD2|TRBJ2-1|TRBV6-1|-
TGTGCCAGCAGTGCCTCTAGCGGGGGGGCCTACAATGAGCAGTTCTTC
CASSASSGGAYNEQFF
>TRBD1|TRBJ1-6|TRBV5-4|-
TGTGCCAGCAGCTCAGGGGGTGACTCACCCCTCCACTTT
CASSSGGDSPLHF
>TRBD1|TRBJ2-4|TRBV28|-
TGTCTTGTACGGGGACAGGGAGCCAAAAACATTCAGTACTTC
CLVRGQGAKNIQYF
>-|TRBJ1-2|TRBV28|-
TGTGCCAGCAGTAGGGCAGGGTGGGGCTACACCTTC
CASSRAGWGYTF
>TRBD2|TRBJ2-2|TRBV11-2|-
TGTGCCAGCAGCTTTAGCGGGGCGGCTAATAGGGAGCTGTTTTTT
CASSFSGAANRELFF
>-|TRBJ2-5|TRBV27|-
TGTGCCAGCAGTTTCACGGGTGCGGAGACCCAGTACTTC
CASSFTGAETQYF
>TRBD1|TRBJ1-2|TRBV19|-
TGTGCCAGTAGAACCGGACAGGGCGCAGGCTACACCTTC
CASRTGQGAGYTF
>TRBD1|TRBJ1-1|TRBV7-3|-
TGTGCCAGCAGCAGGACAGGGGGGACTGAAGCTTTCTTT
CASSRTGGTEAFF
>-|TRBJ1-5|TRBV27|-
TGTGCCAGCAGTTTAATCGGGCAGGCGGGTAATCAGCCCCAGCATTTT
CASSLIGQAGNQPQHF
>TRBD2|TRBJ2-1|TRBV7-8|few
TGTGCCAGCAGCCGTCCCGGGACTAGCGGGGGAAGCTCCTACAATGAGCAGTTCTTC
CASSRPGTSGGSSYNEQFF
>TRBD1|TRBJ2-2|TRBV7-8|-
TGTGCCAGCAGCTTAGCAGGGACAGACTTCGGCACCGGGGAGCTGTTTTTT
CASSLAGTDFGTGELFF
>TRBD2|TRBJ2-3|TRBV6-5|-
TGTGCCAGCAGTTACTCACTAGCGGGAGTAATAGATACGCAGTATTTT
CASSYSLAGVIDTQYF
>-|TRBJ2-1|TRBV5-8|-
TGTGCCAGCAGCTTGGTTCTCTCCTACAATGAGCAGTTCTTC
CASSLVLSYNEQFF
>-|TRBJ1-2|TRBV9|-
TGTGCCAGCAGCGTTACCGCCGGAGCAGGGGACTATGGCTACACCTTC
CASSVTAGAGDYGYTF
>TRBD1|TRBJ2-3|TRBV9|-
TGTGCCAGCAGCGCGGCGGGACAGGGGGGGGATACGCAGTATTTT
CASSAAGQGGDTQYF
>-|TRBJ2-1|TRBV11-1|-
TGTGCCAGCAGCTTGAACGGAGTCTACAATGAGCAGTTCTTC
CASSLNGVYNEQFF
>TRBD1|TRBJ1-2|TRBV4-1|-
TGCGCCAGCAGACAGGGGCCAGCTAACTATGGCTACACCTTC
CASRQGPANYGYTF
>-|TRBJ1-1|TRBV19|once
TGTGCCAGTAGTATGGACCCAACAGGGCCGGGCACTGAAGCTTTCTTT
CASSMDPTGPGTEAFF
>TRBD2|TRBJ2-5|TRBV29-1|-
TGCAGCGTTGATCTCCTAGCGGGAGGGCCCCAAGAGACCCAGTACTTC
CSVDLLAGGPQETQYF
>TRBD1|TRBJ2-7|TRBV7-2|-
TGTGCCAGCAGCTCGTCGGGACAGGGGACCGGCGAGCAGTACTTC
CASSSSGQGTGEQYF
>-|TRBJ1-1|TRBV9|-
TGTGCCAGCAGCGTTACAGGGTCGTACACTGAAGCTTTCTTT
CASSVTGSYTEAFF
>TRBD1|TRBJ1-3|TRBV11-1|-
TGTGCCAGCAGTACCGGGACAGGGGGCTCTGGAAACACCATATATTTT
CASSTGTGGSGNTIYF
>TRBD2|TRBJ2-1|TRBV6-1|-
TGTGCCAGCAGTGAACATAGCGGGGGAAATGAGCAGTTCTTC
CASSEHSGGNEQFF
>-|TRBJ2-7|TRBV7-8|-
TGTGCCAGCAGCTTAGCCGGGACACCCTACGAGCAGTACTTC
CASSLAGTPYEQYF
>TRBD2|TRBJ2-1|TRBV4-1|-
TGCGCCAGCAGCCCGGGACTAGCGGGAGCGGGTGAGCAGTTCTTC
CASSPGLAGAGEQFF
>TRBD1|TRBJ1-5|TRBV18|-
TGTGCCAGCTCACCGAGGCAGGGGGCTCAGCCCCAGCATTTT
CASSPRQGAQPQHF
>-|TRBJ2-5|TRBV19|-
TGTGCCAGTACCAGGGGGGGCAGGGGGCCCGAAGAGACCCAGTACTTC
CASTRGGRGPEETQYF
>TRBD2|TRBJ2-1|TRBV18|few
TGTGCCAGCTCACCCGAAGCGGGACTAGCGGGAGGAAAGTTCTTC
CASSPEAGLAGGKFF
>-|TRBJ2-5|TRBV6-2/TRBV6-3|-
TGTGCCAGCAGTTACTCGGGGGCCCTGTACCAAGAGACCCAGTACTTC
CASSYSGALYQETQYF
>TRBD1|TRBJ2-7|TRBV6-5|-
TGTGCCAGCAGTTACTCGCCAGGGGGAAACTACGAGCAGTACTTC
CASSYSPGGNYEQYF
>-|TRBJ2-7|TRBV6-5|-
TGTGCCAGCAGGTTCCCCACAGGGTCCTCCTACGAGCAGTACTTC
CASRFPTGSSYEQYF
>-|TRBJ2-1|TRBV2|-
TGTGCCAGCTCGGACTCGCCCAAGATACGATACAATGAGCAGTTCTTC
CASSDSPKIRYNEQFF
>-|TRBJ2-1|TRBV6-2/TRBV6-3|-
TGTGCCAGCAGCTCCCGCAGGGCTGAGCAGTTCTTC
CASSSRRAEQFF